This T cell receptor beta chain was captured in a study of blood T cells in healthy people across ages. A second PCR of roughly 7 to 11 cycles used a sample-barcoded 5' primer and a J-beta primer mix. From each sample, at least 2.5 million paired-end reads containing CDR3 were obtained. TCRdb re-derived calls from the 5' RACE reads in MiXCR, one entry per CDR3 protein. Of some 1,500,000 distinct CDR3 sequences in the sample, roughly 43% were seen once. On this clonotype: Its matching antigen is unknown.

Study conclusions and caveats: Diversity figures based on one million T cells were deemed too low.

The CDR3 spans 15 residues. Trimming removed 2 bases from V and 3 bases from J; junction bases left unmatched: 5. The germline gives CDR1 SGHKS, CDR2 YYEKEE (reference sequence). The V gene is TRBV5-5, the J gene TRBJ2-1; 7 positions match TRBD1. This TCR was recovered from a woman aged 18-35 years in good health. The specimen was blood. The CDR3 bases are TGTGCCAGCAGCTTTGACAGGGCCATCTACAATGAGCAGTTCTTC. It is translated as CASSFDRAIYNEQFF.